This note documents a single T cell receptor beta chain sequence. The target of this receptor is not known. The data derive from a study of CXCR3-negative and CXCR3-positive naive CD8 T cells (dated by TCRdb to about 2019). For the wider study: In total, approximately 140 million TRB reads were obtained, which works out to roughly 1.5 +/- 0.3 million reads per library. TRBV-TRBJ cluster analysis included naive subsets from several donors and memory cells from 3 donors. Data from ten to twelve donors, pooled across two independent experiments, went into the diversity and physicochemical repertoire analyses. Overall results and qualifications from the work: TRB CDR3s from CXCR3-positive naive cells showed higher hydrophobicity (lower Kidera factor 4), lower energy, and higher strength and volume indices than CXCR3-negative naive cells. Similar TRBV-TRBJ usage was shown by naive CXCR3-negative and CXCR3-positive cells from the same donor, whereas distinct patterns were shown by memory cells. Because surface CD5, which is linked to self-reactivity in mice, was comparable between the naive subsets, TCR interaction strength was also inferred from the physicochemical properties of TRB CDR3s. CXCR3 expression partially decreased after cryopreservation, so most assays used freshly isolated PBMCs. Repertoire diversity was comparably high in both naive subsets but much lower in memory CD8+ T cells.

Sequencing instrument: NextSeq 550. The Human TCR Profiling Kit (MiLaboratory) was used to prepare UMI-labeled 5' RACE TRB cDNA libraries. The full amount of extracted RNA was used for cDNA synthesis, and the full amount of resulting cDNA was used for PCR amplification. Libraries were prepared in parallel using an identical number of PCR cycles. The paper's data handling went like this. About 57,000 +/- 9,900 unique UMI-labeled TRB cDNA molecules per library were extracted with MIGEC and MiXCR, with at least two reads per UMI required. Each library averaged 40,000 +/- 10,000 functional in-frame TRB CDR3 nucleotide clonotypes without stop codons. After downsampling to 5000 UMI-labeled TRB molecules per sample, diversity metrics such as normalized Shannon-Wiener and Chao1 were calculated in VDJtools. Clonotype-size-weighted physicochemical properties of the central five CDR3 residues (interaction energy, strength, volume and Kidera factor 4) were computed in VDJtools. TCRdb reprocessed the reads, so every CDR3 protein sequence counts as one entry and DNA is not shown. None of the V and J calls come from the authors' own analysis; TCRdb made them. The table of this sample itemizes around 130,000 distinct CDR3 sequences. The ten largest make up about 0.62% of the sample.

Each CD8+ T cell subset was flow-sorted in triplicate, and 250,000 to 350,000 cells per subset were placed directly into RLT lysis buffer. Naive CD8+ T cells were defined stringently as CD45RO-CCR7+CD27+CD95- to exclude memory contaminants. Standard density gradient centrifugation was used to isolate peripheral blood mononuclear cells from buffy coats. A FACSAria III was used to flow-sort naive CXCR3-negative and CXCR3-positive CD8+ T cells. Total RNA was extracted from sorted cells using an RNeasy Mini Kit. In the germline V gene (reference sequence), CDR1 corresponds to DFQATT and CDR2 to SNEGSKA. The CDR3 spans 13 residues, from the cysteine through the phenylalanine. The record lacks a DNA sequence.

The sequence derives from a human donor in good health. Some clones in this sample may be carry-over from other donors' samples. The V and J genes are TRBV20-1 and TRBJ1-6; no DNA is available, so the TRBD1 call from TCRdb remains unchecked. Sequencing was done on a sample of naive CXCR3+ CD8+ T cells from blood. The label giving this sample's cell subset or site can be read as: CD45RO-CCR7+CD27+CD95- naive CD8+ T cells expressing CXCR3 (TNR3+). The CDR3 region reads CSSGTGDSSPLHF.